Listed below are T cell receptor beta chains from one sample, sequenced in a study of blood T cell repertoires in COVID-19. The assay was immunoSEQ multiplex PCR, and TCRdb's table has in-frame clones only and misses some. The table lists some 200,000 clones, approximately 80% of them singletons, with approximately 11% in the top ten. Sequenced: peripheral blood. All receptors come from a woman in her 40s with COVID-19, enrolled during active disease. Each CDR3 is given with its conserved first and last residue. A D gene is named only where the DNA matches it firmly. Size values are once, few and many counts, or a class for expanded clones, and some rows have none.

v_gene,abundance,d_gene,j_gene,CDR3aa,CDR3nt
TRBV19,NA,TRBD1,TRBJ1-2,CASSIRGGQYYGYTF,TGTGCCAGTAGTATTCGTGGGGGACAGTACTATGGCTACACCTTC
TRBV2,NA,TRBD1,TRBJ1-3,CASSDYRGSGNTIYF,TGTGCCAGCAGTGATTACAGGGGTTCTGGAAACACCATATATTTT
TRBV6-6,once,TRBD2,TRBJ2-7,CASRTGTSGSYEQYF,TGTGCCAGCAGAACCGGGACTAGCGGCTCCTACGAGCAGTACTTC
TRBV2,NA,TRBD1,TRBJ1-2,CASARGTDTYYGYTF,TGTGCCAGCGCCCGGGGGACAGACACATACTATGGCTACACCTTC
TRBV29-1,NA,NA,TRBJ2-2,CSVLGGGAPGELFF,TGCAGCGTTTTAGGTGGGGGGGCCCCCGGGGAGCTGTTTTTT
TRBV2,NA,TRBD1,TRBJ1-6,CASLPGQYNSPLHF,TGTGCCAGTTTGCCGGGACAGTATAATTCACCCCTCCACTTT
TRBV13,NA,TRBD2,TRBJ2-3,CASSFRRENTDTQYF,TGTGCCAGCAGCTTTAGGCGGGAGAACACAGATACGCAGTATTTT
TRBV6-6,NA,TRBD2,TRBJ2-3,CASTQRGGRDTQYF,TGTGCCAGCACCCAGCGGGGGGGCAGAGATACGCAGTATTTT
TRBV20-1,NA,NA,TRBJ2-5,CSPGETQYF,TGCAGTCCAGGGGAGACCCAGTACTTC
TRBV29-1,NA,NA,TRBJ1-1,CSAGTTAEAFF,TGCAGCGCTGGGACAACAGCTGAAGCTTTCTTT
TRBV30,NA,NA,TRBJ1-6,CACRGGGSPLHF,TGTGCCTGCCGGGGGGGAGGATCACCCCTCCACTTT
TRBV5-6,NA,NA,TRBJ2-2,CASSLGFPGGELFF,TGTGCCAGCAGCTTGGGGTTCCCGGGCGGGGAGCTGTTTTTT
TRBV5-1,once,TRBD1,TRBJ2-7,CASSLVRDSSYEQYF,TGCGCCAGCAGCCTGGTAAGGGACAGCTCCTACGAGCAGTACTTC
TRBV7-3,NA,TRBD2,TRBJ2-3,CASSVAGGSTDTQYF,TGTGCCAGCTCAGTTGCGGGGGGAAGCACAGATACGCAGTATTTT
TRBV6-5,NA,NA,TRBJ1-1,CASSTGTNTEAFF,TGTGCCAGCAGCACTGGGACTAACACTGAAGCTTTCTTT
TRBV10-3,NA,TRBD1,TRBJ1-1,CATGQGSVGTEAFF,TGTGCCACCGGACAGGGATCGGTTGGGACTGAAGCTTTCTTT
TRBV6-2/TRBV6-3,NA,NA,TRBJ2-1,CASSYSTSGPRLLF,TGTGCCAGCAGTTACTCGACGTCGGGTCCAAGGTTACTCTTC
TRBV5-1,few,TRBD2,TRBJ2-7,CASSLILGRAYEQYF,TGCGCCAGCAGCTTGATCCTAGGGAGGGCCTACGAGCAGTACTTC
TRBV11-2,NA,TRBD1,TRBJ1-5,CASSSLGRQGDQPQHF,TGTGCCAGCAGCTCGCTGGGGCGGCAGGGGGATCAGCCCCAGCATTTT
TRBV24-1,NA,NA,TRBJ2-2,CATSDPGLTGELFF,TGTGCCACCAGTGACCCAGGCCTAACCGGGGAGCTGTTTTTT
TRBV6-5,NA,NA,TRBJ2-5,CASSPPGQETQYF,TGTGCCAGCAGTCCCCCGGGCCAAGAGACCCAGTACTTC
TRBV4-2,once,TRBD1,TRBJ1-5,CASSQTGTDNQPQHF,TGTGCCAGCAGCCAAACCGGGACAGATAATCAGCCCCAGCATTTT
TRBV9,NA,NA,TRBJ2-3,CASSVEVAGSTDTQYF,TGTGCCAGCAGCGTAGAGGTTGCGGGGAGCACAGATACGCAGTATTTT
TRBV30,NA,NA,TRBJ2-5,CAWRRKQGSQETQYF,TGTGCCTGGCGCAGGAAGCAGGGATCACAAGAGACCCAGTACTTC
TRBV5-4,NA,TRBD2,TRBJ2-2,CASSLGASGRTRELFF,TGTGCCAGCAGCTTGGGAGCTAGCGGGAGGACGAGGGAGCTGTTTTTT
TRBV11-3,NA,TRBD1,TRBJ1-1,CASSSGTENTEAFF,TGTGCCAGCAGCTCCGGGACAGAGAACACTGAAGCTTTCTTT
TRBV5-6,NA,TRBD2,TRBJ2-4,CASSLIGLAGGKNIQYF,TGTGCCAGCAGCTTGATAGGACTAGCGGGAGGAAAAAACATTCAGTACTTC
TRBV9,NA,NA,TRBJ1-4,CASSVSGAAGEKLFF,TGTGCCAGCAGCGTAAGTGGGGCAGCGGGTGAAAAACTGTTTTTT
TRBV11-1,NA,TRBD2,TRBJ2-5,CASSDRSKLAGDQYF,TGTGCCAGCAGCGACCGTTCGAAACTAGCGGGGGACCAGTACTTC
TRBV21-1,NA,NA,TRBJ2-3,CASIRSRSTDTQYF,TGTGCCAGCATTCGGAGCAGAAGCACAGATACGCAGTATTTT
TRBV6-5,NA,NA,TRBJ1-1,CASSSFRGVEAFF,TGTGCCAGCAGTTCTTTTAGGGGTGTGGAAGCTTTCTTT
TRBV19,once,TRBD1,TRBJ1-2,CASSTPGGIYGYTF,TGTGCCAGTAGTACCCCAGGGGGCATCTATGGCTACACCTTC
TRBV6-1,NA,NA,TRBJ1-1,CASSESGIAEAFF,TGTGCCAGCAGTGAATCGGGTATCGCTGAAGCTTTCTTT
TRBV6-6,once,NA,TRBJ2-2,CASIVTGQRGELFF,TGTGCCAGCATTGTTACCGGACAGCGCGGGGAGCTGTTTTTT
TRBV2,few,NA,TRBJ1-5,CASKRDSNQPQHF,TGTGCCAGCAAGCGGGATAGCAATCAGCCCCAGCATTTT
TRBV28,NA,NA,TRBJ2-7,CASNWAATYEQYF,TGTGCCAGCAACTGGGCCGCAACCTACGAGCAGTACTTC